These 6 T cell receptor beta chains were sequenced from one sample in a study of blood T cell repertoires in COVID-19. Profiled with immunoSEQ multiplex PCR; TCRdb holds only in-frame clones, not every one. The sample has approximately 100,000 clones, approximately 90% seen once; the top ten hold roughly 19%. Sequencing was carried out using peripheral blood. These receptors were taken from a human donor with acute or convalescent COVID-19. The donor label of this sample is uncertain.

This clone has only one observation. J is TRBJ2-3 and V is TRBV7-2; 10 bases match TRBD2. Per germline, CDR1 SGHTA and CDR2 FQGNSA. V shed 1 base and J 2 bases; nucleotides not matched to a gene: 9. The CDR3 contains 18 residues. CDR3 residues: CASSLGRASGGATDTQYF. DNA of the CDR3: TGTGCCAGCAGCTTAGGGAGGGCTAGCGGGGGTGCCACAGATACGCAGTATTTT.

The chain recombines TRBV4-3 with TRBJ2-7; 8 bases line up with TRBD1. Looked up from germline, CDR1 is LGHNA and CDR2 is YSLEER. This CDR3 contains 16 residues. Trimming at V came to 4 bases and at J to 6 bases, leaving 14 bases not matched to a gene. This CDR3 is CASSRYKTPGGGEQYF. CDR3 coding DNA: TGCGCCAGCAGCCGGTACAAGACTCCAGGGGGCGGCGAGCAGTACTTC.

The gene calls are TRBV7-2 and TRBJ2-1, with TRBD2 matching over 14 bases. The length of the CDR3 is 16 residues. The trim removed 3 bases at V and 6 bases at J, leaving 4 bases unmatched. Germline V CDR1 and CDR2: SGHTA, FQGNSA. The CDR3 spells CASSLWTSGGINEQFF. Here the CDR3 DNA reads TGTGCCAGCAGCTTGTGGACTAGCGGGGGGATCAATGAGCAGTTCTTC.

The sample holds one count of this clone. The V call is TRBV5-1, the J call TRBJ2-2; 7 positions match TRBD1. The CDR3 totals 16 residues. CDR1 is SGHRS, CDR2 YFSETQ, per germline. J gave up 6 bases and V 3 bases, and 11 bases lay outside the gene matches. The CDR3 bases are TGCGCCAGCAGCTCGGGGCTATTACAGGGGCCCGGGGAGCTGTTTTTT. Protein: CASSSGLLQGPGELFF.

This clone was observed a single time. The CDR3 reads CASRPTGGGQPQHF. The CDR3, as DNA: TGTGCCAGCAGGCCCACAGGGGGCGGTCAGCCCCAGCATTTT. The chain is built from TRBV6-5 and TRBJ1-5; 9 positions match TRBD1. Germline-derived CDR1 and CDR2 are MNHEY and SVGAGI. The V segment lost 6 bases and the J segment 6 bases; nucleotides outside the gene matches: 6. This CDR3 is built from 14 residues.

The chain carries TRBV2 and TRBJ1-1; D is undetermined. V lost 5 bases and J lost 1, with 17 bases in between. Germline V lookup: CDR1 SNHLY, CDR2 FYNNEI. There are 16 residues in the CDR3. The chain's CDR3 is CASSPSAGRSNTEAFF. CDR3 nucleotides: TGTGCCAGCAGTCCCTCGGCGGGCAGATCGAACACTGAAGCTTTCTTT.